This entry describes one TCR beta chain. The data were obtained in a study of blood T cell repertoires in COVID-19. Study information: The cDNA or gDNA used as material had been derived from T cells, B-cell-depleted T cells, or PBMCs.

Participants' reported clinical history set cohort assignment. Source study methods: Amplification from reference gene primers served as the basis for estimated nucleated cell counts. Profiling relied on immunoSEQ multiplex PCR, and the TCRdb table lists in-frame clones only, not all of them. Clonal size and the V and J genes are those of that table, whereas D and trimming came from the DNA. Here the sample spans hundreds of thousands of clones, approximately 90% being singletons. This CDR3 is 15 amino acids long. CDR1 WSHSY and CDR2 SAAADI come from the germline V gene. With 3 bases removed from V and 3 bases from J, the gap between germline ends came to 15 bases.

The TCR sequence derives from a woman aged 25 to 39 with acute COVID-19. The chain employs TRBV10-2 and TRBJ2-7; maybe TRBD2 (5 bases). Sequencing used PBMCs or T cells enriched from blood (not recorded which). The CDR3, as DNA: TGCGCCAGCAGTGATGGAAGGACTGGTTTCTACGAGCAGTACTTC. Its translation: CASSDGRTGFYEQYF.